The 5 T cell receptor beta chains reported below all come from one sample, sequenced in a study of identical twins. TCRdb recomputed calls from the 5' RACE reads with MiXCR, one row per CDR3 protein. The sample lists 640,000 or so distinct CDR3 sequences; roughly 6.2% were seen once. Material for sequencing was naive T cells sorted from blood. The receptors come from a man between 18 and 29 years old in good health.

The chain recombines TRBV7-9 with TRBJ1-5; D remains unclear. The CDR3 has 14 residues. Germline CDR1 is SEHNR and CDR2 is FQNEAQ (reference sequence). The V end lost 3 bases, the J end lost 5 bases, and 11 bases lay between the germline ends. CDR3 loop: CASSFGRSDQPQHF. The CDR3 DNA sequence: TGTGCCAGCAGCTTTGGACGGTCTGATCAGCCCCAGCATTTT.

At least ten counts were recorded for this clonotype. The CDR3 reads CASSLGLGTGELFF. The DNA of the CDR3 is TGTGCCAGCAGCTTAGGACTAGGTACCGGGGAGCTGTTTTTT. The genes are TRBV7-3 and TRBJ2-2, with 7 bases matching TRBD2. From germline, CDR1 is SGHTA and CDR2 FQGTGA. V was clipped by 2 bases and J by 5 bases; unmatched bases: 2. The CDR3 is 14 residues long.

V is TRBV24-1 and J is TRBJ2-1, with D tentatively TRBD2 (6 bases). CDR3 length: 14 residues. V lost 4 bases and J 7 bases, leaving 13 bases between the germline ends. CDR1 is KGHDR, CDR2 SFDVKD, per germline. CDR3 coding DNA: TGTGCCACCAGTGAAGCTCTAGCGAAGAATGAGCAGTTCTTC. Amino acids: CATSEALAKNEQFF.

This clonotype was counted ten times or more. The genes are TRBV15 and TRBJ2-5, with D uncertain. Germline CDR1 reads LNHNV; CDR2 reads YYDKDF (reference sequence). V lost 0 bases, J lost 2 bases, and 13 bases lay in between. The CDR3 is 16 amino acids. Here the CDR3 DNA reads TGTGCCACCAGCAGAGATCGGTTGGGCCATCAAGAGACCCAGTACTTC. Amino acids: CATSRDRLGHQETQYF. Looking up the rest from reference TRBV15 and TRBJ2-5 gives the full variable domain: DAMVIQNPRYQVTQFGKPVTLSCSQTLNHNVMYWYQQKSSQAPKLLFHYYDKDFNNEADTPDNFQSRRPNTSFCFLDIRSPGLGDTAMYLCATSRDRLGHQETQYFGPGTRLLVL.

This clonotype was counted at least ten times. V is TRBV29-1 and J is TRBJ2-7; the D is unclear. CDR1 is SQVTM and CDR2 is ANQGSEA in the germline V gene. V was pared by 2 bases and J by 8 bases, with 7 bases between. CDR3 size: 10 residues. The CDR3 loop is CSVESSQQYV. Here the CDR3 DNA reads TGCAGCGTTGAATCATCGCAGCAGTACGTC.